Below are 26 T cell receptor beta chains sequenced from a single sample in a study of early T cells in non-severe SARS-CoV-2 infection. A single record per CDR3 protein comes from TCRdb applying MiXCR to the 5' RACE reads. Of tens of thousands of distinct CDR3 sequences in the sample, 5% to 5.5% were seen once. The sequences come from whole blood, collected at baseline. These receptors were collected from an adult who was a healthcare worker with PCR-confirmed SARS-CoV-2 infection or an uninfected control (not recorded which).

This clonotype was counted between two and nine times. This chain links TRBV29-1 with TRBJ2-3; D tentatively reads TRBD1 or TRBD2 (6 bases each). The germline CDR1 and CDR2 sequences are SQVTM and ANQGSEA. The CDR3 is 15 residues long. V was pared by 2 bases and J by 6 bases, with 18 bases between. The CDR3 DNA follows: TGCAGCGTTGAATGGGGGCGGGATAATGCTGATACGCAGTATTTT. Residues: CSVEWGRDNADTQYF.

This clonotype was observed many times. The V and J genes are TRBV5-1 and TRBJ2-7; a possible D gene is TRBD1 (6 bases). CDR3 length: 14 amino acids. Trimming cost V 10 bases and J 5 bases, with 22 bases left between them. Germline V gene sequence: CDR1 SGHRS, CDR2 YFSETQ. CDR3 DNA sequence: TGCGCCTCAAGCCCCGCCAGGGGACCGCACGAGCAGTACTTC. This encodes CASSPARGPHEQYF.

This clonotype appeared a single time. A much larger clone differs by one base, so this may be a read error. This chain joins TRBV4-3 and TRBJ2-1; D possibly corresponds to TRBD2 (5 bases). The germline V gene has CDR1 LGHNA and CDR2 YSLEER. This CDR3 contains 15 residues. The CDR3 DNA reads as TGCGCCAGCAGCCAAGACGTCACTCACGGGGATGAGCGGTTCTTC. Translated: CASSQDVTHGDERFF.

This clonotype came up many times. The chain carries TRBV2 and TRBJ2-3; TRBD1 agrees at 9 bases. Germline lookup yields CDR1 SNHLY and CDR2 FYNNEI. The J segment lost 6 bases and the V segment lost 8 bases, leaving 9 bases of the junction unmatched. CDR3 size: 14 residues. The CDR3 sequence is CASRRDRESDTQYF. CDR3 DNA sequence: TGTGCCAGCCGCCGGGACAGGGAGTCCGATACGCAGTATTTT.

This clonotype was seen many times. The V and J genes are TRBV9 and TRBJ2-3, with 7 bases fitting TRBD2. The junction had 22 bases not matched to a gene; V was cut back by 4 bases and J by 5 bases. CDR3 size: 19 residues. Germline lookup yields CDR1 SGDLS and CDR2 YYNGEE. CDR3 DNA: TGTGCCAGCAGCCCCCGTGGGAGGCGGGAGTCTGATCTTTTAGATACGCAGTATTTT. It specifies CASSPRGRRESDLLDTQYF.

The table lists this clonotype with many counts. The chain uses TRBV10-3 and TRBJ2-6; TRBD2 is a possible D gene (6 bases). CDR1 and CDR2 (germline): ENHRY, SYGVKD. V was pared by 2 bases and J by 0 bases, with 8 bases between. There are 16 residues in the CDR3. The CDR3 bases are TGTGCCATCAGTGAGCGGGGGACCTCTGGGGCCAACGTCCTGACTTTC. As protein: CAISERGTSGANVLTF.

This clonotype was detected a few times. CDR3 nucleotides: TGTGCCAGCAGCCAAGAAGTAGAGACTGATTATAATTCACCCCTCCACTTT. This codes for CASSQEVETDYNSPLHF. V and J are TRBV14 and TRBJ1-6; D unresolved. Trimming removed 0 bases at V and 4 bases at J, with 13 bases between. Germline V lookup: CDR1 SGHDN, CDR2 FVKESK. The length of the CDR3 is 17 residues.

This clonotype was seen more than once but under ten times. The chain joins TRBV4-1 to TRBJ2-1; D remains unclear. V was clipped by 2 bases and J by 8 bases, with 16 bases between them. This CDR3 is 15 amino acids long. The V gene's germline CDR1 is MGHRA and CDR2 YSYEKL. Here the CDR3 reads CASSQLRARGDEQFF. The CDR3 DNA reads as TGCGCCAGCAGCCAACTTAGGGCCCGAGGTGATGAGCAGTTCTTC.

In this sample, this clonotype turned up many times. The chain employs TRBV28 and TRBJ2-6; no definite D call. The CDR3 runs 15 residues. The germline V gene encodes CDR1 MDHEN and CDR2 SYDVKM. The germline V and J ends were trimmed by 6 bases and 4 bases, with 13 bases remaining between them. The CDR3 sequence: CASSQQLSGANVLTF. CDR3 bases: TGTGCCAGCAGCCAACAGCTGTCGGGGGCCAACGTCCTGACTTTC.

The sample holds many counts of this clonotype. The rearrangement joins TRBV28 to TRBJ2-7, with 9 bases lining up with TRBD1. From germline, CDR1 is MDHEN and CDR2 SYDVKM. The CDR3 contains 15 residues. V gave up 5 bases and J gave up 5 bases; unmatched junction bases: 10. This CDR3 reads CASSRPGQGLHEQYF. CDR3 sequence (DNA): TGTGCCAGCAGTCGCCCGGGACAGGGTTTGCACGAGCAGTACTTC.

This clonotype has a count of ten or more. This chain links TRBV11-2 with TRBJ1-1; 8 nucleotides align to TRBD1. This CDR3 contains 14 residues. J lost 3 bases, V lost 5 bases, and 5 bases had no gene match. CDR1 SGHAT and CDR2 FQNNGV come from the germline V gene. DNA for the CDR3: TGTGCCAGCAGCACCGGACAGGGATACACTGAAGCTTTCTTT. Translating it yields CASSTGQGYTEAFF.

The sample holds many counts of this clonotype. This chain uses TRBV6-2 or TRBV6-3 with TRBJ2-7; 10 bases are a match to TRBD2. The CDR3 consists of 16 residues. CDR1 is MNHEY, CDR2 SVGEGT, per germline. V was clipped by 10 bases and J by 3 bases; unmatched bases: 15. CDR3 in DNA: TGTGCCACCAGCAGAAGTCTAGCGGGAGTGAGCTACGAGCAGTACTTC. This codes for CATSRSLAGVSYEQYF.

The sample holds many counts of this clonotype. The chain links TRBV6-6 to TRBJ2-3; no firm D call. Deletions cut 7 bases from V and 1 base from J, with 15 bases between. Germline V lookup: CDR1 MNHNY, CDR2 SVGAGI (reference sequence). The CDR3 runs to 15 residues. CDR3: CASKGVAGGTDTQYF. CDR3 nucleotides: TGTGCCAGCAAAGGAGTTGCAGGAGGCACAGATACGCAGTATTTT.

The V call is TRBV7-9, the J call TRBJ2-2; TRBD2 is a possible D gene (5 bases). This CDR3 is built from 12 residues. Trimming cost V 11 bases and J 3 bases, with 10 bases left between them. CDR1 is SEHNR and CDR2 is FQNEAQ in the germline V gene (reference sequence). Written as DNA, the CDR3 is TGTGCCGGGTTGAGGGACACCGGGGAGCTGTTTTTT. Residues: CAGLRDTGELFF.

This clonotype was picked up many times. The J gene is TRBJ2-1, the V gene TRBV5-1, with TRBD2 identical over 11 bases. CDR3 size: 22 residues. V was clipped by 5 bases and J by 4 bases; unmatched bases: 26. CDR1 and CDR2 from the germline V gene are SGHRS and YFSETQ. DNA of the CDR3: TGCGCCAGCAGAGCTACCGGGACAGGGATCCCCAGAACTAGCGGGGGTTACAATGAGCAGTTCTTC. It is translated as CASRATGTGIPRTSGGYNEQFF. Variable domain in full (rest from reference TRBV5-1 and TRBJ2-1): KAGVTQTPRYLIKTRGQQVTLSCSPISGHRSVSWYQQTPGQGLQFLFEYFSETQRNKGNFPGRFSGRQFSNSRSEMNVSTLELGDSALYLCASRATGTGIPRTSGGYNEQFFGPGTRLTVL.

The genes are TRBV20-1 and TRBJ1-1; 7 bases fit TRBD1. This CDR3 is built from 14 residues. Germline-derived CDR1 and CDR2 are DFQATT and SNEGSKA (reference sequence). The trim removed 1 base at V and 3 bases at J, leaving 5 bases unmatched. The DNA of the CDR3 is TGCAGTGCTAGAGTCCCAGGGGGAGACACTGAAGCTTTCTTT. As protein: CSARVPGGDTEAFF.

This clonotype was seen more than once but under ten times. This chain joins TRBV4-3 and TRBJ1-5; possible D gene TRBD1, 5 bases. The germline V and J ends were trimmed by 4 bases and 2 bases, with 12 bases remaining between them. The CDR3 runs 15 residues. Germline V CDR1 and CDR2: LGHNA, YSLEER. CDR3 amino acids: CASSRSVRGNQPQHF. The CDR3 DNA sequence: TGCGCCAGCAGCCGGTCCGTCAGGGGCAATCAGCCCCAGCATTTT.

This clonotype showed up many times. The chain uses TRBV4-2 and TRBJ2-7; D may be TRBD2 (6 bases). The germline V and J ends were trimmed by 1 base and 2 bases, with 12 bases remaining between them. CDR1 and CDR2 from the germline V gene are LGHNA and YNFKEQ. The CDR3 totals 15 residues. CDR3 bases: TGTGCCAGCAGCCAAGCGGCGGGACCAGCCTACGAGCAGTACTTC. It specifies CASSQAAGPAYEQYF.

The gene calls are TRBV13 and TRBJ2-3; 11 bases match TRBD2. Germline lookup yields CDR1 PRHDT and CDR2 FYEKMQ (reference sequence). The V segment lost 4 bases and the J segment 2 bases; nucleotides outside the gene matches: 5. This CDR3 is 16 amino acids long. CDR3 protein: CASSSGTSGNTDTQYF. The CDR3 DNA follows: TGTGCCAGCAGCTCAGGGACTAGCGGCAACACAGATACGCAGTATTTT.

This clonotype has at least ten counts. The chain carries TRBV20-1 and TRBJ1-5; TRBD1 aligns across 9 bases. CDR1 and CDR2 (germline): DFQATT, SNEGSKA (reference sequence). V was pared by 5 bases and J by 3 bases, with 11 bases of the junction left unmatched. This CDR3 contains 16 residues. CDR3 sequence (DNA): TGCAGTGCTGGCCGGGGAACAGGGGGCATCAATCAGCCCCAGCATTTT. It codes for CSAGRGTGGINQPQHF.

This clonotype was counted a few times. The V and J genes are TRBV5-1 and TRBJ1-1; possible D gene TRBD1, 6 bases. CDR1 SGHRS and CDR2 YFSETQ come from the germline V gene. This CDR3 has 14 amino acids. V was pared by 0 bases and J by 7 bases, with 13 bases between. The CDR3: CASSLDGGPGEAFF. CDR3 coding DNA: TGCGCCAGCAGCTTGGATGGGGGGCCGGGTGAAGCTTTCTTT.

This clonotype was counted ten times or more. The rearrangement uses TRBV15 and TRBJ2-3; TRBD1 matches at 8 bases. The CDR3 loop spans 17 amino acids. The junction had 7 bases not matched to a gene; V was cut back by 2 bases and J by 0 bases. The germline CDR1 and CDR2 sequences are LNHNV and YYDKDF (reference sequence). The CDR3 nucleotides read TGTGCCACCAGCAGATTGACAGGGGCCCTTAGCACAGATACGCAGTATTTT. Its protein is CATSRLTGALSTDTQYF.

This clonotype was detected ten times or more. The chain is built from TRBV7-9 and TRBJ1-1; 7 nucleotides align to TRBD1. The CDR3 runs to 15 residues. J gave up 0 bases and V 5 bases, and 6 bases lay outside the gene matches. The germline V gene has CDR1 SEHNR and CDR2 FQNEAQ (reference sequence). This chain's CDR3 is CASSHRGSMNTEAFF. CDR3 in DNA: TGTGCCAGCAGCCACAGGGGAAGCATGAACACTGAAGCTTTCTTT. Based on the CDR3 plus reference TRBV7-9 and TRBJ1-1, the full variable domain is DTGVSQNPRHKITKRGQNVTFRCDPISEHNRLYWYRQTLGQGPEFLTYFQNEAQLEKSRLLSDRFSAERPKGSFSTLEIQRTEQGDSAMYLCASSHRGSMNTEAFFGQGTRLTVV.

This clonotype was detected a few times. V gene TRBV28 combines with J gene TRBJ1-5; D unclear. This CDR3 is 15 amino acids long. V lost 3 bases, J lost 2 bases, and 11 bases lay in between. Looked up from germline, CDR1 is MDHEN and CDR2 is SYDVKM. Here the CDR3 reads CASSLYRDGNQPQHF. The CDR3 nucleotides are TGTGCCAGCAGTTTGTACCGGGATGGCAATCAGCCCCAGCATTTT.

This clonotype was detected ten times or more. V is TRBV25-1 and J is TRBJ2-4; D possibly corresponds to TRBD1 (5 bases). The CDR3 extends over 12 amino acids. Between the trimmed V and J ends, which lost 1 base and 8 bases, there was a span of 6 bases. The germline CDR1 and CDR2 sequences are MGHDK and SYGVNS. The CDR3 sequence is CASSELGDIQYF. The DNA of the CDR3 is TGTGCCAGCAGTGAATTAGGGGACATTCAGTACTTC.

The chain carries TRBV6-2 or TRBV6-3 and TRBJ2-3; 8 bases line up with TRBD2. The V gene's germline CDR1 is MNHEY and CDR2 SVGEGT. CDR3 length: 15 residues. V lost 6 bases and J lost 6; bases outside the gene matches: 11. The CDR3 protein is CASRPLAGRSDTQYF. CDR3 sequence (DNA): TGTGCCAGCAGACCTTTAGCGGGACGATCCGATACGCAGTATTTT.